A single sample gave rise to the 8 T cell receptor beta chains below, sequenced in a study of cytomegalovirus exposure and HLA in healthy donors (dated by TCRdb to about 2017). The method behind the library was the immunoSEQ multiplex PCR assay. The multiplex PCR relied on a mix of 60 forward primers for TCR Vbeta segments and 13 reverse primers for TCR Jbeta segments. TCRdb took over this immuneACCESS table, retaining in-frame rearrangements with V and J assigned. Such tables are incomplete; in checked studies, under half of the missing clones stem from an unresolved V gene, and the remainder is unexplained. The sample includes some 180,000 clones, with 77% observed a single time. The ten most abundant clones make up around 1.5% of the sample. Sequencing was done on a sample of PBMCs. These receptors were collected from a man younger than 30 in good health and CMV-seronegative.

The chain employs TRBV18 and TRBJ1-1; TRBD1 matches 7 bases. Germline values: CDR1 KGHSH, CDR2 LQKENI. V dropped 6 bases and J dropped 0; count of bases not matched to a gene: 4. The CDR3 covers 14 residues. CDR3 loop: CASSQGDMNTEAFF. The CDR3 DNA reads TGTGCCAGCTCCCAGGGGGACATGAACACTGAAGCTTTCTTT.

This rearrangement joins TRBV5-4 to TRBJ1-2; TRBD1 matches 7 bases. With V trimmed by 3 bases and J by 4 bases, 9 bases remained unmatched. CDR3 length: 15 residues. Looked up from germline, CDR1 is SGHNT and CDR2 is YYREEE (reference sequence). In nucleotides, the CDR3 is TGTGCCAGCAGCTACAGACAGGGAGTGCCCTATGGCTACACCTTC. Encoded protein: CASSYRQGVPYGYTF.

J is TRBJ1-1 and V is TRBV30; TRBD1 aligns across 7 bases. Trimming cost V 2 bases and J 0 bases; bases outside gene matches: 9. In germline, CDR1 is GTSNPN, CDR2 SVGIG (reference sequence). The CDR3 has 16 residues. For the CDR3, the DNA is TGTGCCTGGAGTCCCCTTAAACAGGGGATGAACACTGAAGCTTTCTTT. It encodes CAWSPLKQGMNTEAFF.

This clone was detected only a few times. CDR3 amino acids: CASSTGQGETQYF. The CDR3 region has the DNA TGTGCCAGCAGCACAGGACAGGGAGAGACCCAGTACTTC. The V gene is TRBV9, the J gene TRBJ2-5; 8 bases agree with TRBD1. This CDR3 has 13 residues. Per the germline V gene, CDR1 is SGDLS and CDR2 is YYNGEE. Trimming cost V 4 bases and J 4 bases; bases outside gene matches: 3.

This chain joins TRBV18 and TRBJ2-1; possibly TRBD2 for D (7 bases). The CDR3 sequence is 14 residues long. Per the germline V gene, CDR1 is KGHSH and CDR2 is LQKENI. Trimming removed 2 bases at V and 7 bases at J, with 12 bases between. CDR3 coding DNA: TGTGCCAGCTCACCAGCGGGGGCTTATAATGAGCAGTTCTTC. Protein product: CASSPAGAYNEQFF.

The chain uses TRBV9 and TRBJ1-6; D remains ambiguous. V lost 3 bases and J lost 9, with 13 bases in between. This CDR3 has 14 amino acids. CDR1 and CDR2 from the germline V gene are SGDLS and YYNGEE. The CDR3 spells CASSAGVVGSPLHF. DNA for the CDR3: TGTGCCAGCAGCGCCGGGGTGGTAGGTTCACCCCTCCACTTT.

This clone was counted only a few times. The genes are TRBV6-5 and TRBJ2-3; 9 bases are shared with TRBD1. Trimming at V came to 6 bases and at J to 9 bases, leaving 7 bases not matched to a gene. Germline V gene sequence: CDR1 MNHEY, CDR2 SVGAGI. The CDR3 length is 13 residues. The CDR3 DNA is TGTGCCAGCAGCATGGGACAGGGTGGGACGCAGTATTTT. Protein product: CASSMGQGGTQYF.

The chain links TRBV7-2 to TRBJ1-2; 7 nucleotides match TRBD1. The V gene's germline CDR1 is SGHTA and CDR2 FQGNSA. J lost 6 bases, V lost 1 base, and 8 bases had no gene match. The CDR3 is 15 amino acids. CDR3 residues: CASSLVRRGLDGYTF. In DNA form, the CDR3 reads TGTGCCAGCAGCTTAGTTCGGAGGGGGCTCGATGGCTACACCTTC.